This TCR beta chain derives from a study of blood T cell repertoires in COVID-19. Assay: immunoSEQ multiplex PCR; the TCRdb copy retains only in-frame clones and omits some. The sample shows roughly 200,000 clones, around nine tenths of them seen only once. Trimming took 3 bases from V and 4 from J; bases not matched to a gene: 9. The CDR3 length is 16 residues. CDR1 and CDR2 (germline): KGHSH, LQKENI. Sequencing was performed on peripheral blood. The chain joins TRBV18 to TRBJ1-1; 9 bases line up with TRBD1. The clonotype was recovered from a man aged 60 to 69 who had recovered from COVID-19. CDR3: CASSPLPTGGVTEAFF. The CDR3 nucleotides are TGTGCCAGCTCACCCCTACCGACAGGGGGTGTCACTGAAGCTTTCTTT. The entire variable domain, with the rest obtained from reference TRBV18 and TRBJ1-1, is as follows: NAGVMQNPRHLVRRRGQEARLRCSPMKGHSHVYWYRQLPEEGLKFMVYLQKENIIDESGMPKERFSAEFPKEGPSILRIQQVVRGDSAAYFCASSPLPTGGVTEAFFGQGTRLTVV.